This T cell receptor beta chain was obtained from a study of radiotherapy plus CTLA-4 blockade in lung cancer. The protocol was immunoSEQ multiplex PCR, while the TCRdb copy is restricted to in-frame clones and leaves out a portion. This table holds about 90,000 clones, about 83% found once. The CDR3 loop spans 15 amino acids. Germline CDR1 reads SGHTA; CDR2 reads FQGTGA. Trimming pared 2 bases from V and 0 bases from J, leaving 8 bases between. The specimen comprised peripheral blood, sampled from a patient treated with radiotherapy plus ipilimumab. The origin of this receptor is a human donor with non-small cell lung cancer that progressed on radiotherapy plus ipilimumab. The chain links TRBV7-3 to TRBJ2-1; D gene ambiguous. In DNA form, the CDR3 reads TGTGCCAGCAGCTTAGTGGGAAGCTCCTACAATGAGCAGTTCTTC. Protein sequence: CASSLVGSSYNEQFF.